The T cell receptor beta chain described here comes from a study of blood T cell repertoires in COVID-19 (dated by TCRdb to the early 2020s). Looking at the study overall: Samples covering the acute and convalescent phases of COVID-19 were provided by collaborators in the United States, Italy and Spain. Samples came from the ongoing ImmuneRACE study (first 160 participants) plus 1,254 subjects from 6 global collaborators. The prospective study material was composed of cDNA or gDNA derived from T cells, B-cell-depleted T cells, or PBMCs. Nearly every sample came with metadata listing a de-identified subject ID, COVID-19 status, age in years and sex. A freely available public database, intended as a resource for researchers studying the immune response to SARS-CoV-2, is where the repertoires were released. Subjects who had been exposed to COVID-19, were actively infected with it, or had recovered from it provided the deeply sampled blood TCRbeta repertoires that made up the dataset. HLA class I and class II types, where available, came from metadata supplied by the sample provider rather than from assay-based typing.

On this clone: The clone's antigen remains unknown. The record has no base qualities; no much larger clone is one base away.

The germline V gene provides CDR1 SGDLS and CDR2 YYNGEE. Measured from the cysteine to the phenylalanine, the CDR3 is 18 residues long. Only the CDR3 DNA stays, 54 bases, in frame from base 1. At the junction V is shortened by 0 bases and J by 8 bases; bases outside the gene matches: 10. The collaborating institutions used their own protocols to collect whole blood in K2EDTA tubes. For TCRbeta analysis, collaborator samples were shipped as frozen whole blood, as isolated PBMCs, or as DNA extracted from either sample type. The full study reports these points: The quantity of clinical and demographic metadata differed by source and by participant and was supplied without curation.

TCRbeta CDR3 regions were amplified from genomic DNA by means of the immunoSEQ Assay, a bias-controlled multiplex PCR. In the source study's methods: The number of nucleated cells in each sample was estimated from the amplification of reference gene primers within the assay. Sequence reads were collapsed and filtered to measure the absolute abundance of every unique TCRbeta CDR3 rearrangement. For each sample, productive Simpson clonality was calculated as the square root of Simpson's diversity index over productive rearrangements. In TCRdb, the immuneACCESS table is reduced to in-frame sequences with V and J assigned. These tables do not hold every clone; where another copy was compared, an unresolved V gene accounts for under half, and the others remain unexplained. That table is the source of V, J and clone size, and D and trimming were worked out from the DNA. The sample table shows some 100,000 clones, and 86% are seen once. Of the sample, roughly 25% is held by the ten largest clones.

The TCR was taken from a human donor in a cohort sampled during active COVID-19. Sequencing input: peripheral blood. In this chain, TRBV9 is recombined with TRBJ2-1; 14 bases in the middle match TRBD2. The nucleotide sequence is TGTGCCAGCAGCGTAGAATCAGCTGGGACTAGCGGGAGTTATGAGCAGTTCTTC. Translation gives CASSVESAGTSGSYEQFF.